Below, 30 T cell receptor beta chains from the same sample are listed, as sequenced in a study of OX40 agonist ivuxolimab in advanced cancers. Generated by immunoSEQ multiplex PCR, the TCRdb table keeps only in-frame clones and is missing some. The table records around 45,000 clones, about nine tenths of them present only once. This material consisted of CD4+ or CD8+ T cells sorted from blood, taken in a trial of the OX40 agonist ivuxolimab. All receptors come from an adult with an advanced solid tumor such as melanoma, head and neck, liver or kidney cancer.

The chain is built from TRBV6-1 and TRBJ2-4, with TRBD2 as a possible D gene (5 bases). V lost 7 bases and J lost 3, with 7 bases in between. This CDR3 contains 12 residues. CDR1 is MNHNS, CDR2 SASEGT, per germline. CDR3 DNA: TGTGCCAGCAAAGGACTCAAAAACATTCAGTACTTC. Its translation: CASKGLKNIQYF.

The gene calls are TRBV7-9 and TRBJ1-1; D possibly corresponds to TRBD1 (5 bases). Germline lookup yields CDR1 SEHNR and CDR2 FQNEAQ (reference sequence). V was shortened by 4 bases and J by 3 bases, with 15 bases between the two germline ends. This CDR3 contains 15 residues. CDR3 DNA sequence: TGTGCCAGCAGCTCCCGCGGGTTAGGGGACACTGAAGCTTTCTTT. Protein sequence: CASSSRGLGDTEAFF.

The V gene is TRBV19, the J gene TRBJ2-5; 7 bases are a match to TRBD1. Germline CDR1 is LNHDA and CDR2 is SQIVND (reference sequence). This CDR3 contains 14 residues. The trim removed 5 bases at V and 5 bases at J, leaving 8 bases unmatched. CDR3 sequence (DNA): TGTGCCAGTAGTCATACGACAGGGCTGGAGACCCAGTACTTC. Its translation: CASSHTTGLETQYF.

V gene TRBV7-9 combines with J gene TRBJ1-1, with D tentatively TRBD1 (5 bases). Germline V gene sequence: CDR1 SEHNR, CDR2 FQNEAQ (reference sequence). CDR3 length: 13 residues. With 1 base removed from V and 10 bases from J, the gap between germline ends came to 13 bases. The CDR3 coding sequence is TGTGCCAGCAGCTTAGAGGGACCAATGGGAGCTTTCTTT. Residues: CASSLEGPMGAFF.

In this sample, this clone turned up once. The genes are TRBV10-2 and TRBJ2-7; 13 nucleotides line up with TRBD2. V gave up 6 bases and J gave up 5 bases; unmatched junction bases: 7. Looked up from germline, CDR1 is WSHSY and CDR2 is SAAADI. This CDR3 is built from 15 residues. This CDR3 is CASRPGTSGTHEQYF. The DNA of the CDR3 is TGCGCCAGCAGGCCCGGGACTAGCGGGACGCACGAGCAGTACTTC.

The chain carries TRBV19 and TRBJ1-2; 10 bases agree with TRBD1. Unmatched junction bases numbered 9, after V lost 5 bases and J lost 12 bases. Germline-derived CDR1 and CDR2 are LNHDA and SQIVND (reference sequence). The CDR3 sequence is 13 residues long. CDR3 residues: CASSPSGTGVDTF. The CDR3 region has the DNA TGTGCCAGTAGTCCTTCCGGGACAGGGGTGGACACCTTC.

The chain employs TRBV4-1 and TRBJ2-2; D unclear. V dropped 6 bases and J dropped 4 bases, with 6 bases sitting between them. Germline CDR1 and CDR2: MGHRA and YSYEKL. The CDR3 is made up of 12 amino acids. The CDR3 DNA reads as TGCGCCAGCAGAGGCGGCACCGGGGAGCTGTTTTTT. Its protein is CASRGGTGELFF.

V and J are TRBV28 and TRBJ2-7, with 9 bases that match TRBD1. The trim removed 5 bases at V and 3 bases at J, leaving 5 bases unmatched. CDR1 is MDHEN, CDR2 SYDVKM, per germline. The CDR3 runs to 14 residues. CDR3 protein: CASSPDRGGYEQYF. CDR3 coding DNA: TGTGCCAGCAGTCCCGACAGGGGGGGCTACGAGCAGTACTTC.

V is TRBV29-1 and J is TRBJ2-3; D possibly uses TRBD1 or TRBD2 (6 bases each). V lost 4 bases to trimming and J lost 5 bases, with 13 bases between them. CDR3 length: 13 residues. CDR1 and CDR2 (germline): SQVTM, ANQGSEA. CDR3 sequence: CSVVTGGGDTQYF. The CDR3 coding sequence is TGCAGCGTTGTCACTGGAGGGGGAGATACGCAGTATTTT.

This rearrangement joins TRBV9 to TRBJ2-6; the match to TRBD2 covers 12 bases. The length of the CDR3 is 20 residues. CDR1 SGDLS and CDR2 YYNGEE come from the germline V gene. Trimming took 0 bases from V and 0 from J; bases not matched to a gene: 7. CDR3 protein: CASSVAPLAGGSSGANVLTF. CDR3 DNA: TGTGCCAGCAGCGTAGCCCCCCTAGCGGGGGGGAGCTCTGGGGCCAACGTCCTGACTTTC.

The chain joins TRBV5-6 to TRBJ2-1, with D unresolved. CDR3 size: 13 residues. Germline V gives CDR1 SGHDT, CDR2 YYEEEE. V was clipped by 2 bases and J by 7 bases, with 10 bases between them. The CDR3: CASSLSTRNEQFF. The CDR3 bases are TGTGCCAGCAGCTTATCGACAAGAAATGAGCAGTTCTTC.

The genes are TRBV27 and TRBJ2-1; D not certain. The CDR3 totals 11 residues. From germline, CDR1 is MNHEY and CDR2 SMNVEV (reference sequence). Between the trimmed V and J ends, which lost 7 bases and 6 bases, there was a span of 7 bases. CDR3 residues: CASMLSNEQFF. Here the CDR3 DNA reads TGTGCCAGCATGTTGTCCAATGAGCAGTTCTTC.

J is TRBJ2-2 and V is TRBV6-4; D unclear. The CDR3 runs 13 residues. The germline V and J ends were trimmed by 7 bases and 0 bases, with 6 bases remaining between them. Germline V gives CDR1 MRHNA, CDR2 SNTAGT. The CDR3 loop is CASTAPNTGELFF. The DNA of the CDR3 is TGTGCCAGCACGGCGCCGAACACCGGGGAGCTGTTTTTT.

This clone has just one count. This chain uses TRBV7-6 with TRBJ2-7; weak D call: TRBD2 (6 bases). CDR1 SGHVS and CDR2 FNYEAQ come from the germline V gene. With 3 bases removed from V and 2 bases from J, the gap between germline ends came to 11 bases. The CDR3 consists of 14 residues. CDR3 nucleotide sequence: TGTGCCAGCAGCTTGACCGGGACTCCCTACGAGCAGTACTTC. It is translated as CASSLTGTPYEQYF.

The gene calls are TRBV11-2 and TRBJ2-6; D is unresolved. V was cut by 8 bases and J by 2 bases, with 4 bases left in between. The CDR3 extends over 12 amino acids. The V gene's germline CDR1 is SGHAT and CDR2 FQNNGV. In DNA form, the CDR3 reads TGTGCCAGCTATCCTGGGGCCAACGTCCTGACTTTC. The encoded protein is CASYPGANVLTF.

This clone has just one count. The chain combines TRBV5-6 with TRBJ2-7, with D possibly TRBD1 on 6 matching bases. The CDR3 extends over 14 amino acids. Trimming removed 1 base from V and 6 bases from J, with 14 bases in between. From germline, CDR1 is SGHDT and CDR2 YYEEEE. The CDR3 DNA reads TGTGCCAGCAGCTTGTTACAGGGCTACGGCGAGCAGTACTTC. Amino acid sequence: CASSLLQGYGEQYF. Complete variable domain (other parts from reference TRBV5-6 and TRBJ2-7): DAGVTQSPTHLIKTRGQQVTLRCSPKSGHDTVSWYQQALGQGPQFIFQYYEEEERQRGNFPDRFSGHQFPNYSSELNVNALLLGDSALYLCASSLLQGYGEQYFGPGTRLTVT.

CDR3 sequence reads: CASSLTRQASSYEQYF. As DNA, the CDR3 is TGTGCCAGCAGCTTAACTCGACAGGCATCCTCCTACGAGCAGTACTTC. The chain recombines TRBV7-6 with TRBJ2-7; weak D call: TRBD1 (6 bases). From germline, CDR1 is SGHVS and CDR2 FNYEAQ. This CDR3 comprises 16 residues. V lost 2 bases, J lost 0 bases, and 14 bases lay in between.

This chain joins TRBV27 and TRBJ2-1; D is perhaps TRBD2 (6 bases). In germline, CDR1 is MNHEY, CDR2 SMNVEV (reference sequence). The CDR3 has 15 amino acids. The V end lost 4 bases, the J end lost 2 bases, and 12 bases lay between the germline ends. The CDR3 DNA reads as TGTGCCAGCAGTTCCGGGAGTAGGACCTACAATGAGCAGTTCTTC. Protein product: CASSSGSRTYNEQFF.

The chain carries TRBV11-2 and TRBJ1-3; D uncertain. The CDR3 length is 14 residues. Trimming removed 5 bases from V and 7 bases from J, with 15 bases in between. CDR1 is SGHAT, CDR2 FQNNGV, per germline. CDR3 residues: CASSHLGPWNTIYF. The DNA of the CDR3 is TGTGCCAGCAGCCATCTCGGCCCCTGGAACACCATATATTTT.

The chain combines TRBV19 with TRBJ2-1, with 14 positions matching TRBD2. Germline-derived CDR1 and CDR2 are LNHDA and SQIVND (reference sequence). The CDR3 length is 20 residues. Trimming removed 1 base from V and 0 bases from J; junction bases left unmatched: 8. The CDR3 protein is CASSIVGTSGRLSSYNEQFF. DNA for the CDR3: TGTGCCAGTAGTATAGTCGGGACTAGCGGGAGATTAAGCTCCTACAATGAGCAGTTCTTC.

The V gene is TRBV4-1, the J gene TRBJ1-1; maybe TRBD1 (6 bases). The CDR3 is made up of 16 amino acids. Between the trimmed V and J ends, which lost 3 bases and 8 bases, there was a span of 22 bases. Germline lookup yields CDR1 MGHRA and CDR2 YSYEKL. The CDR3 sequence: CASSQTVLAGGREAFF. For the CDR3, the DNA is TGCGCCAGCAGCCAGACTGTACTAGCGGGGGGCAGAGAAGCTTTCTTT.

V usage is TRBV6-1 and J usage is TRBJ2-7; a possible D gene is TRBD2 (6 bases). Per the germline V gene, CDR1 is MNHNS and CDR2 is SASEGT. The CDR3 is 17 amino acids. V dropped 0 bases and J dropped 0 bases, with 15 bases sitting between them. The CDR3 coding sequence is TGTGCCAGCAGTGAAGCGCCGGGACTTTCAAGCTCCTACGAGCAGTACTTC. Its protein is CASSEAPGLSSSYEQYF.

This clone was seen once. This sequence joins TRBV30 and TRBJ1-1, with TRBD1 as a possible D gene (5 bases). From germline, CDR1 is GTSNPN and CDR2 SVGIG (reference sequence). V lost 0 bases and J lost 2, with 10 bases in between. CDR3 length: 14 amino acids. DNA of the CDR3: TGTGCCTGGAGTGTATCCGGGGGAAACACTGAAGCTTTCTTT. Translating gives CAWSVSGGNTEAFF. Together with reference TRBV30 and TRBJ1-1, the CDR3 gives the full variable domain: SQTIHQWPATLVQPVGSPLSLECTVEGTSNPNLYWYRQAAGRGLQLLFYSVGIGQISSEVPQNLSASRPQDRQFILSSKKLLLSDSGFYLCAWSVSGGNTEAFFGQGTRLTVV.

The chain links TRBV6-1 to TRBJ1-4; D gene ambiguous. V dropped 6 bases and J dropped 7 bases, with 6 bases sitting between them. The CDR3 loop spans 11 amino acids. Germline assignment: CDR1 MNHNS and CDR2 SASEGT. The CDR3 DNA sequence: TGTGCCAGCAGGTCTAGTGAAAAACTGTTTTTT. Translation: CASRSSEKLFF.

The gene calls are TRBV7-8 and TRBJ2-7, with D possibly called TRBD1 or TRBD2 (6 bases each). This CDR3 is 14 amino acids long. Trimming took 0 bases from V and 4 from J, leaving 10 bases between them. CDR1 and CDR2 from the germline V gene are SGHVS and FQNEAQ. CDR3: CASSLAGGGYEQYF. In DNA, the CDR3 is TGTGCCAGCAGCTTAGCGGGGGGCGGGTACGAGCAGTACTTC.

The V and J genes are TRBV2 and TRBJ2-7, with 8 bases that match TRBD1. The trim removed 6 bases at V and 6 bases at J, leaving 7 bases unmatched. CDR1 and CDR2 from the germline V gene are SNHLY and FYNNEI. The CDR3 covers 13 residues. The CDR3 DNA follows: TGTGCCAGCAGAGGACAGGGACCGGCCGAGCAGTACTTC. Translating it yields CASRGQGPAEQYF.

The rearrangement joins TRBV2 to TRBJ2-3; 7 positions agree with TRBD2. Germline lookup yields CDR1 SNHLY and CDR2 FYNNEI. V gave up 6 bases and J gave up 7 bases; unmatched junction bases: 10. CDR3 length: 14 residues. In DNA, the CDR3 is TGTGCCAGCAGACCGGGACTACAGTGGAATACGCAGTATTTT. This encodes CASRPGLQWNTQYF.

The V gene is TRBV30, the J gene TRBJ2-1; no definite D call. The CDR3 has 12 amino acids. Deletions cut 3 bases from V and 7 bases from J, with 10 bases between. The germline gives CDR1 GTSNPN, CDR2 SVGIG (reference sequence). The CDR3 DNA reads as TGTGCCTGGAGCTGGCGGCCGAATGAGCAGTTCTTC. Amino acids: CAWSWRPNEQFF.

This chain joins TRBV6-5 and TRBJ1-1; 11 nucleotides agree with TRBD1. CDR3 length: 15 amino acids. CDR1 is MNHEY and CDR2 is SVGAGI in the germline V gene. J was trimmed by 0 bases and V by 5 bases; bases with no gene match: 2. Here the CDR3 reads CASSLGQGVNTEAFF. DNA of the CDR3: TGTGCCAGCAGTCTGGGACAGGGGGTGAACACTGAAGCTTTCTTT.

The chain joins TRBV5-1 to TRBJ2-5, with D unresolved. Germline loops: CDR1 SGHRS, CDR2 YFSETQ. This CDR3 comprises 11 residues. Trimming pared 4 bases from V and 0 bases from J, leaving 1 base between. CDR3 nucleotides: TGCGCCAGCAGCGACCAAGAGACCCAGTACTTC. It is translated as CASSDQETQYF.